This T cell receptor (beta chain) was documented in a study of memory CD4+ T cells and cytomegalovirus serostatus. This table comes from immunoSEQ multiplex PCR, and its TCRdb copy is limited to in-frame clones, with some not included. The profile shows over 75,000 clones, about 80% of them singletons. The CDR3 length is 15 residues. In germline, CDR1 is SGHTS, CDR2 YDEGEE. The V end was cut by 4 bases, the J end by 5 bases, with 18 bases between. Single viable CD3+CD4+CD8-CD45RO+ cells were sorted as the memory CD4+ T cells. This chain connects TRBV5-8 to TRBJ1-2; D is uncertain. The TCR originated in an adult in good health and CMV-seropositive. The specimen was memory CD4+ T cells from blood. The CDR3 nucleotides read TGTGCCAGCAGCACCGCCGGCGGCGTGCGATATGGCTACACCTTC. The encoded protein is CASSTAGGVRYGYTF. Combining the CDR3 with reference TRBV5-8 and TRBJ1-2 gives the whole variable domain EAGVTQSPTHLIKTRGQQATLRCSPISGHTSVYWYQQALGLGLQFLLWYDEGEERNRGNFPPRFSGRQFPNYSSELNVNALELEDSALYLCASSTAGGVRYGYTFGSGTRLTVV.